These 19 T cell receptor beta chains originate from one sample sequenced in a study of spatial heterogeneity in lung cancer. Regarding time point: sample taken at primary tumor resection. Unsorted whole RNA samples from tumor, nontumor lung or frozen PBMC were sequenced. Each CDR3 protein gets one entry after TCRdb re-called the 5' RACE reads with MiXCR. In the table there are under 100,000 distinct CDR3 sequences, 7% to 9% of which are singletons. The specimen was PBMCs, collected at surgery. Receptors originate from a male donor with early-stage non-small cell lung cancer.

This clonotype was seen a few times. The chain joins TRBV7-3 to TRBJ2-1; 7 nucleotides agree with TRBD1. V dropped 5 bases and J dropped 0; count of bases not matched to a gene: 7. This CDR3 has 16 amino acids. CDR1 SGHTA and CDR2 FQGTGA come from the germline V gene. CDR3 nucleotide sequence: TGTGCCAGCAGCCCCCGGACAGGCAGCTCCTACAATGAGCAGTTCTTC. Translated: CASSPRTGSSYNEQFF. The complete variable domain, with remaining parts taken from reference TRBV7-3 and TRBJ2-1, reads GAGVSQTPSNKVTEKGKYVELRCDPISGHTALYWYRQSLGQGPEFLIYFQGTGAADDSGLPNDRFFAVRPEGSVSTLKIQRTERGDSAVYLCASSPRTGSSYNEQFFGPGTRLTVL.

This clonotype showed up many times. This chain connects TRBV7-3 to TRBJ2-2; 10 bases map to TRBD2. Germline V gene lookup returns CDR1 SGHTA and CDR2 FQGTGA. The V gene end was trimmed by 0 bases and the J gene end by 0 bases; junction bases not matched to a gene: 4. This CDR3 is built from 18 residues. CDR3 sequence (DNA): TGTGCCAGCAGCTTAACTAGCGGGAGGCCCGCGAACACCGGGGAGCTGTTTTTT. It specifies CASSLTSGRPANTGELFF.

This clonotype was observed a handful of times. This chain uses TRBV27 with TRBJ2-1; 13 bases line up with TRBD2. The length of the CDR3 is 16 residues. V trimming: 3 bases; J trimming: 5 bases; junction bases outside the gene matches: 4. Germline assignment: CDR1 MNHEY and CDR2 SMNVEV (reference sequence). In nucleotides, the CDR3 is TGTGCCAGCAGTTTCCTAGGACTAGCGGGAGACAATGAGCAGTTCTTC. Protein: CASSFLGLAGDNEQFF.

In its sample, this clonotype was seen many times. The chain combines TRBV12-3 or TRBV12-4 with TRBJ2-3; 7 bases align to TRBD2. Trimming removed 6 bases from V and 3 bases from J; junction bases left unmatched: 9. This CDR3 has 15 residues. DNA of the CDR3: TGTGCCAGCAGGAGGGGAGCGGGAAGGACAGATACGCAGTATTTT. It yields the protein CASRRGAGRTDTQYF.

This clonotype was recorded many times. The genes are TRBV27 and TRBJ2-3, with D perhaps matching TRBD2 (6 bases). Germline-derived CDR1 and CDR2 are MNHEY and SMNVEV (reference sequence). V was cut by 3 bases and J by 2 bases, with 21 bases left in between. The CDR3 totals 18 residues. Here the CDR3 reads CASSLLGGGTRNTDTQYF. As DNA, the CDR3 is TGTGCCAGCAGTTTGCTGGGGGGTGGAACTAGAAACACAGATACGCAGTATTTT.

This clonotype has only a few counts. This chain connects TRBV9 to TRBJ2-7; D is perhaps TRBD2 (6 bases). The V gene lost 4 bases and the J gene lost 6 bases, with 11 bases spanning the gap. CDR3 size: 12 residues. Germline V gives CDR1 SGDLS, CDR2 YYNGEE. The CDR3 here is CASSSGRGEQYF. For the CDR3, the DNA is TGTGCCAGCAGCTCGGGGCGGGGCGAGCAGTACTTC.

This clonotype was seen ten or more times. The V call is TRBV11-3, the J call TRBJ1-6, with unresolved D. The CDR3 has 13 residues. The V gene's germline CDR1 is SGHNT and CDR2 YENEEA. Deletions cut 10 bases from V and 2 bases from J, with 9 bases between. The CDR3 protein is CATGPTYNSPLHF. The CDR3 DNA follows: TGTGCCACGGGCCCGACCTATAATTCACCCCTCCACTTT.

This chain uses TRBV5-1 with TRBJ1-1, with D unresolved. This CDR3 spans 15 amino acids. The ends were cut back, 0 bases at V and 3 bases at J, with 12 bases in the middle. CDR1 SGHRS and CDR2 YFSETQ come from the germline V gene. The CDR3 DNA reads as TGCGCCAGCAGCTTGGCCGGCGACCTGTACACTGAAGCTTTCTTT. Protein sequence: CASSLAGDLYTEAFF.

The J gene is TRBJ2-1, the V gene TRBV4-1; maybe TRBD2 (6 bases). The length of the CDR3 is 14 residues. Per germline, CDR1 MGHRA and CDR2 YSYEKL. V was pared by 4 bases and J by 5 bases, with 12 bases between. In nucleotides, the CDR3 is TGCGCCAGCAGCCCCCTAACTAGCCACAATGAGCAGTTCTTC. It is translated as CASSPLTSHNEQFF.

This clonotype was seen at least ten times. The rearrangement links TRBV7-9 to TRBJ2-2; the D call may be TRBD1 or TRBD2 (5 bases each). Between the trimmed V and J ends, which lost 5 bases and 1 base, there was a span of 8 bases. Looked up from germline, CDR1 is SEHNR and CDR2 is FQNEAQ (reference sequence). CDR3 length: 14 amino acids. CDR3 sequence (DNA): TGTGCCAGCAGCCGGGACGGGAACACCGGGGAGCTGTTTTTT. Translating gives CASSRDGNTGELFF.

This clonotype was seen repeatedly, ten times or more. The gene calls are TRBV29-1 and TRBJ2-2, with a possible D match to TRBD2 (6 bases). V lost 3 bases to trimming and J lost 10 bases, with 12 bases between them. The germline gives CDR1 SQVTM, CDR2 ANQGSEA. The CDR3 is made up of 12 amino acids. This CDR3 reads CSVDKGGQELFF. CDR3 DNA: TGCAGCGTTGATAAGGGAGGCCAGGAGCTGTTTTTT.

This clonotype has just a few counts. The CDR3 DNA is TGCAGTGCTCCCGGCCCGGGGACAGAAGCTTTCTTT. Translation gives CSAPGPGTEAFF. V gene TRBV20-1 combines with J gene TRBJ1-1; maybe TRBD1 (6 bases). CDR1 DFQATT and CDR2 SNEGSKA come from the germline V gene (reference sequence). The CDR3 totals 12 residues. Trimming took 5 bases from V and 8 from J, leaving 15 bases between them.

This chain links TRBV20-1 with TRBJ2-3; D perhaps matches TRBD1 (5 bases). V lost 3 bases and J lost 4, with 11 bases in between. The CDR3 is made up of 13 amino acids. Germline V lookup: CDR1 DFQATT, CDR2 SNEGSKA (reference sequence). The CDR3 bases are TGCAGTGCTAGTCGGCAGGGTGCAGATACGCAGTATTTT. Its translation is CSASRQGADTQYF.

The V and J genes are TRBV5-1 and TRBJ2-3, with 10 positions matching TRBD2. The CDR3 is 16 residues long. The V gene's germline CDR1 is SGHRS and CDR2 YFSETQ. Unmatched junction bases numbered 7, after V lost 0 bases and J lost 6 bases. CDR3 in DNA: TGCGCCAGCAGCTTGGAAGCGGGAGGGCCCTACGATACGCAGTATTTT. Its translation: CASSLEAGGPYDTQYF.

This clonotype was seen repeatedly, ten times or more. Since the CDR3 does not end with the conserved phenylalanine or tryptophan, this likely comes from a read error. Because the CDR3's place on the DNA is in doubt, the DNA is left out and the CDR3 is given as listed by TCRdb. The chain carries TRBV5-1 and TRBJ2-7; TRBD2, the D gene given by the table, was not confirmed from the DNA. Looked up from germline, CDR1 is SGHRS and CDR2 is YFSETQ. The CDR3 spans 9 residues, counting both ends. The CDR3 is CASSLRRDS.

A word on this clonotype: Just one base apart from a much larger clone, this may be a read error. The CDR3 spells CSARKPSGGKFEQLF. CDR3 bases: TGCAGTGCTAGAAAGCCTAGCGGGGGGAAGTTTGAGCAGCTCTTC. The chain joins TRBV20-1 to TRBJ2-1; 11 bases fit TRBD2. Germline CDR1 is DFQATT and CDR2 is SNEGSKA (reference sequence). The CDR3 is 15 residues long.

This clonotype has ten or more counts. This chain joins TRBV25-1 and TRBJ1-5, with a tentative D call TRBD1 (6 bases). Germline-derived CDR1 and CDR2 are MGHDK and SYGVNS. CDR3 length: 15 amino acids. V lost 5 bases and J 3 bases, leaving 14 bases between the germline ends. The chain's CDR3 is CASSPPGGSNQPQHF. In DNA form, the CDR3 reads TGTGCCAGCAGTCCCCCCGGGGGCTCCAATCAGCCCCAGCATTTT.

A few counts support this clonotype. The rearrangement joins TRBV6-2 or TRBV6-3 to TRBJ2-1; D gene ambiguous. The germline gives CDR1 MNHEY, CDR2 SVGEGT. CDR3 length equals 14 residues. Trimming pared 4 bases from V and 4 bases from J, leaving 11 bases between. The CDR3 DNA sequence: TGTGCCAGCAGTTTCATGGACGGGTACAATGAGCAGTTCTTC. Protein: CASSFMDGYNEQFF.

This clonotype was observed a few times. V and J are TRBV20-1 and TRBJ2-3; possibly TRBD1 for D (6 bases). This CDR3 is 15 amino acids long. CDR1 and CDR2 (germline): DFQATT, SNEGSKA (reference sequence). V shed 3 bases and J shed 0 bases, with 13 bases lying between them. The CDR3 is CSARSPGASTDTQYF. Here the CDR3 DNA reads TGCAGTGCTAGGTCACCAGGGGCGAGCACAGATACGCAGTATTTT.